One T cell receptor beta chain is described in this entry. The data were produced by immunoSEQ multiplex PCR, yet TCRdb's version contains in-frame clones alone and is incomplete. This table holds a few hundred thousand clones, about 80% found once. The sample is drawn from a study of blood T cell repertoires in COVID-19. On the study more broadly: COVID-19 samples, acute and convalescent, were from the United States, Italy and Spain. T cells, B-cell-depleted T cells, or PBMCs supplied cDNA or gDNA.

V lost 4 bases and J lost 5, with 8 bases in between. This CDR3 has 11 residues. CDR1 DFQATT and CDR2 SNEGSKA come from the germline V gene (reference sequence). The gene calls are TRBV20-1 and TRBJ2-5, with D uncertain. Sequenced input: peripheral blood. This sequence originates from a human donor in a cohort sampled during active COVID-19. The CDR3 DNA is TGCAGTGCTACCCACGGGGAGACCCAGTACTTC. Its translation is CSATHGETQYF.